These T cell receptor beta chains were read from a single sample in a study of blood T cells in healthy people across ages. One entry per CDR3 protein results from TCRdb running MiXCR on the 5' RACE reads. The table includes around 500,000 distinct CDR3 sequences, less than 60% detected once. Sequencing was performed on blood. Every receptor here comes from an elderly man in good health. Both conserved end residues are part of each CDR3. The D gene is left open where the match is weak. Some rows have no size entry. The others give once, few or many, or a class for an expanded clone.

>TRBV9|TRBJ1-1|-|-
TGTGCCAGCAGCGTAGAGGGTCGGAGCACTGAAGCTTTCTTT
CASSVEGRSTEAFF
>TRBV5-1|TRBJ2-3|-|-
TGCGCCAGCAGCTTGGGAGGGAAAGAGGCAGATACGCAGTATTTT
CASSLGGKEADTQYF
>TRBV5-1|TRBJ2-3|-|TRBD1
TGCGCCAGCAGCCGAGACAGGGGACCAGCGTTCGATACGCAGTATTTT
CASSRDRGPAFDTQYF
>TRBV12-3/TRBV12-4|TRBJ2-3|-|-
TGTGCCAGCACCCCCAAGGCTGCACACAGCACATATACGCAGTATTTT
CASTPKAAHSTYTQYF
>TRBV12-3/TRBV12-4|TRBJ2-5|-|TRBD1
TGTGCCAGCAGGGAACAGGGGGGTAGAGAGACCCAGTACTTC
CASREQGGRETQYF
>TRBV5-1|TRBJ2-7|-|-
TGCGCCAACAGCTTTGACGGCTACGAGCAGTACTTC
CANSFDGYEQYF
>TRBV29-1|TRBJ2-7|-|TRBD1
TGCAGCGCGAAGGCGTCAGGGGGTTCCTACGAGCAGTACTTC
CSAKASGGSYEQYF
>TRBV7-2|TRBJ1-1|few|TRBD1
TGTGCCAGCAGCCAGGGGGCCCCCGGGGAAGCTTTCTTT
CASSQGAPGEAFF
>TRBV20-1|TRBJ2-7|few|TRBD2
TGCAGTGCTAGTCAGGCGGGGGGGTTGGCCTACGAGCAGTACTTC
CSASQAGGLAYEQYF
>TRBV20-1|TRBJ2-1|few|TRBD2
TGCAGTGCTTTAAAAGCGGGAGTCCATGAGCAGTTCTTC
CSALKAGVHEQFF
>TRBV6-5|TRBJ1-2|-|-
TGTGCCAGCAGACGACTCGTGAATTCGGACTATGGCTACACCTTC
CASRRLVNSDYGYTF
>TRBV12-3/TRBV12-4|TRBJ1-2|-|-
TGTGCCTGCAGTCAGATTAACTATGGCTACACCTTC
CACSQINYGYTF
>TRBV7-8|TRBJ2-3|-|-
TGTGCCAGCAGCGTAACTAACCGGGAGCCCTCCACAGATACGCAGTATTTT
CASSVTNREPSTDTQYF
>TRBV7-9|TRBJ2-1|once|TRBD2
TGTGCCGGCAGCTTAGGGACTAGCGGGAGAGCGGATGAGCAGTTCTTC
CAGSLGTSGRADEQFF
>TRBV20-1|TRBJ2-1|many|-
TGCAGTGCTTCCCGGGGGAATGAGCAGTTCTTC
CSASRGNEQFF
>TRBV6-6|TRBJ2-2|few|TRBD1
TGTGCCAGCACCCTCCCGACAGGGGTTGGCCCCGGGGAGCTGTTTTTT
CASTLPTGVGPGELFF
>TRBV5-1|TRBJ1-1|-|TRBD1
TGCGCCAGCAGCAAAATGGGACAGCCTAAAATGAACACTGAAGCTTTCTTT
CASSKMGQPKMNTEAFF
>TRBV10-3|TRBJ2-1|few|-
TGTGCCATCAGGAGTCAGGCTGGCGGGGAGGAGCAGTTCTTC
CAIRSQAGGEEQFF
>TRBV5-1|TRBJ2-3|few|TRBD1
TGCGCCAGCAGCTTGGCAGGGGGCTATATGACAGATACGCAGTATTTT
CASSLAGGYMTDTQYF
>TRBV20-1|TRBJ1-5|-|-
TGCAGTGCTAGTGTGGGCGTTCAGCCCCAGCATTTT
CSASVGVQPQHF
>TRBV20-1|TRBJ1-3|-|-
TGCAGTGCTAGAGGGGCCGGGGAGTCTGGAAACACCATATATTTT
CSARGAGESGNTIYF
>TRBV7-9|TRBJ2-1|-|TRBD2
TGTGCCAGCAGCAAGCGAGCGGGAGGGACTGGAAATGAGCAGTTCTTC
CASSKRAGGTGNEQFF
>TRBV5-1|TRBJ2-1|-|TRBD2
TGCGCCAGCAGCACGGGCCTTCTGGCTAGCGGGAGGAATGAGCAGTTCTTC
CASSTGLLASGRNEQFF
>TRBV20-1|TRBJ2-1|-|TRBD2
TGCAGTGCTAATCCCCCTTGGGGCGGGAGTCAAGAGACCCAGTTCTTC
CSANPPWGGSQETQFF
>TRBV28|TRBJ2-5|-|-
TGTGCCAGCAGAACGGGCCAGAGGGAGACCCAGTACTTC
CASRTGQRETQYF
>TRBV20-1|TRBJ2-3|-|-
TGCAGTGGTTCCGGGGGCACAGATACGCAGTATTTT
CSGSGGTDTQYF
>TRBV4-1|TRBJ1-2|-|-
TGCGCCAGCAGCCAAGATTCCACAGCCTCCTATGGCTACACCTTC
CASSQDSTASYGYTF
>TRBV9|TRBJ2-7|-|TRBD2
TGTGCCAGCAGCGTAGGATCCGGGGGGTACGAGCAGTACTTC
CASSVGSGGYEQYF
>TRBV6-4|TRBJ2-7|-|-
TGTGCCAGCAGTGACTCGGGGGACAACTACGAGCAGTACTTC
CASSDSGDNYEQYF
>TRBV25-1|TRBJ2-1|-|TRBD2
TGTGCCAGCAGTGAATACGGGACTAGCGGGAGCTCCTACAATGAGCAGTTCTTC
CASSEYGTSGSSYNEQFF
>TRBV2|TRBJ2-3|-|-
TGTGCCAGCAGTTCGGGTTCCACGCAGTATTTT
CASSSGSTQYF
>TRBV29-1|TRBJ2-5|-|TRBD2
TGCAGCGTTGCCCCTAGACTAGCGGGAGGAGAGACCCAGTACTTC
CSVAPRLAGGETQYF
>TRBV7-2|TRBJ2-7|-|TRBD2
TGTGCCAGCAGCTTAGGTCTAGCGGGAAGTAATGAGCAGTACTTC
CASSLGLAGSNEQYF
>TRBV2|TRBJ2-3|once|TRBD1
TGTGCCAGCAGAAGACAGGGGGCCTCAGATACGCAGTATTTT
CASRRQGASDTQYF
>TRBV7-2|TRBJ2-5|-|TRBD2
TGTGCCAGCAGCTCCACTAGCGGGAGGGCAAAGACCCAGTACTTC
CASSSTSGRAKTQYF
>TRBV7-2|TRBJ2-3|-|TRBD2
TGTGCCAGCAGTCCACGGGAGGGCTTAGATACGCAGTATTTT
CASSPREGLDTQYF
>TRBV6-6|TRBJ2-1|many|-
TGTGCCAGCACCAATGGGGGGATTGGGAATGAGCAGTTCTTC
CASTNGGIGNEQFF
>TRBV24-1|TRBJ2-5|-|-
TGTGCCACCAGGGAAACCAACCAAGAGACCCAGTACTTC
CATRETNQETQYF
>TRBV15|TRBJ2-7|-|-
TGTGCCACCAGCAAGCGCAGCTCCTACGAGCAGTACTTC
CATSKRSSYEQYF
>TRBV11-1|TRBJ2-7|many|-
TGTGCCAGCAGTCAGGAGGGTTACGAGCAGTACTTC
CASSQEGYEQYF
>TRBV5-4|TRBJ2-7|-|-
TGTGCCAGCAGCCGGACAGCAACAGAAAACGAGCAGTACTTC
CASSRTATENEQYF
>TRBV20-1|TRBJ2-7|-|TRBD2
TGCAGTGCCACGACTAGCGGGGGGCTCAAATCCTACGAGCAGTACTTC
CSATTSGGLKSYEQYF
>TRBV12-3/TRBV12-4|TRBJ1-2|-|-
TGTGCCAGCAGCATTGGTCTTCACTATGGCTACACCTTC
CASSIGLHYGYTF
>TRBV20-1|TRBJ2-5|few|-
TGCAGTGCTCGCCCAGGTGGCGAGACCCAGTACTTC
CSARPGGETQYF